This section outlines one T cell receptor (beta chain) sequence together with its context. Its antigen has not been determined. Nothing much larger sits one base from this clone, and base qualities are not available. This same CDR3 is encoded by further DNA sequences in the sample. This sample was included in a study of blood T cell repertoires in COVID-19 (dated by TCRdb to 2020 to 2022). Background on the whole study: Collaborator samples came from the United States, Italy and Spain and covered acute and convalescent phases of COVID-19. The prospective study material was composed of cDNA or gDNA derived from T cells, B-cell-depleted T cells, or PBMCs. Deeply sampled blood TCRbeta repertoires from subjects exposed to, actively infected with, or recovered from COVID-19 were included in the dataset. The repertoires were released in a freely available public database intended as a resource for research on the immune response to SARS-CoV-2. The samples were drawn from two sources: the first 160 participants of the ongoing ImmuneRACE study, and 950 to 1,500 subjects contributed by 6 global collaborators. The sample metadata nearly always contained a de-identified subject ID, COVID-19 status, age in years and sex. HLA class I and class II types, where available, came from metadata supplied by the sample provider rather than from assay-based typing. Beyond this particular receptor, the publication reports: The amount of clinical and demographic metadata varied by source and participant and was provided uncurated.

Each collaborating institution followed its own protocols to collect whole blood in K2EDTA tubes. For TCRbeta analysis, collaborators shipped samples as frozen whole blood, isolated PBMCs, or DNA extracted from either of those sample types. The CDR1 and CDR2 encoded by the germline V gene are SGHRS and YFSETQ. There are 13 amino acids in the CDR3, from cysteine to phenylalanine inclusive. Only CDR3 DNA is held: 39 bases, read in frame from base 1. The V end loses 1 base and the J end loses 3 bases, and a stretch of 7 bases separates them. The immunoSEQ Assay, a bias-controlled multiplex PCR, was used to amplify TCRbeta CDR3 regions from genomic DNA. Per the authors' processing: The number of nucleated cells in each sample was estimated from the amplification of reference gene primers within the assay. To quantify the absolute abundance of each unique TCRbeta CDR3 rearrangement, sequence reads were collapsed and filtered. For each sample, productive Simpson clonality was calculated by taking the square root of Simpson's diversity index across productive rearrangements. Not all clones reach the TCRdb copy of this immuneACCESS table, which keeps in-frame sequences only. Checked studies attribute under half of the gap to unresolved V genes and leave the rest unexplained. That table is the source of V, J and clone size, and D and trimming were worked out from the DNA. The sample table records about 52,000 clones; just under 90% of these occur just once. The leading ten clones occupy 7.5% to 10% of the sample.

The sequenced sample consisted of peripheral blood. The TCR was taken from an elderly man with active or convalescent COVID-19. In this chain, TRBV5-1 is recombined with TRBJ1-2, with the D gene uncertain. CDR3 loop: CASSLTGDYGYTF. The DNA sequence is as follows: TGCGCCAGCAGCTTGACCGGGGACTATGGCTACACCTTC.